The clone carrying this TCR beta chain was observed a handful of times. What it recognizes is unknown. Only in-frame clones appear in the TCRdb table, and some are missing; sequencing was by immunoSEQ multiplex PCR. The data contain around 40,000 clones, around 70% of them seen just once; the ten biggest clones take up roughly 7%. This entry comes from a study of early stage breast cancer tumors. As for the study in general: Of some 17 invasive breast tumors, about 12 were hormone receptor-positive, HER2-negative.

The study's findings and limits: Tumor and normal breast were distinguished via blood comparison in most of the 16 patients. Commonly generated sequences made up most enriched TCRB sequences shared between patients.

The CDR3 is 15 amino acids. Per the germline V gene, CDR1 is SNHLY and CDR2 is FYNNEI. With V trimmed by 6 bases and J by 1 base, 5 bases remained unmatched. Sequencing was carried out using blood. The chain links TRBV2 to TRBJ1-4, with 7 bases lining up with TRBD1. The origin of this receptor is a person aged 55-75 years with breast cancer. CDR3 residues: CASSPHRGTNEKLFF. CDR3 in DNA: TGTGCCAGCAGCCCTCACAGGGGAACTAATGAAAAACTGTTTTTT.